The text below deals with one T cell receptor beta chain. Its target is unknown. The CDR3 consists of 14 residues. The V end lost 0 bases, the J end lost 2 bases, and 8 bases lay between the germline ends. CDR1 is SGHKS, CDR2 YYEKEE, per germline (reference sequence). The source of the sample is a study of PD-1 blockade in classical Hodgkin lymphoma. Regarding the study as a whole: Newly diagnosed patients were said to have less baseline TCR diversity than healthy donors did. The repertoire differences lack a defined cause, possibly disease activity or prior therapy.

Time point indicated: newly diagnosed, previously untreated cHL patient sample. Newly diagnosed, untreated classical Hodgkin lymphoma PBMCs served as comparison. Clones were read by immunoSEQ multiplex PCR, and TCRdb kept only the in-frame ones, dropping some. The sample carries 45,000 to 60,000 clones, approximately 91% recorded once. The sample comprised peripheral blood mononuclear cells (PBMCs). The chain carries TRBV5-5 and TRBJ1-2, with D tentatively TRBD1 (5 bases). This receptor was taken from a human donor with classical Hodgkin lymphoma. CDR3 region: CASSLGTLNYGYTF. The CDR3 nucleotides read TGTGCCAGCAGCTTGGGGACATTAAACTATGGCTACACCTTC.